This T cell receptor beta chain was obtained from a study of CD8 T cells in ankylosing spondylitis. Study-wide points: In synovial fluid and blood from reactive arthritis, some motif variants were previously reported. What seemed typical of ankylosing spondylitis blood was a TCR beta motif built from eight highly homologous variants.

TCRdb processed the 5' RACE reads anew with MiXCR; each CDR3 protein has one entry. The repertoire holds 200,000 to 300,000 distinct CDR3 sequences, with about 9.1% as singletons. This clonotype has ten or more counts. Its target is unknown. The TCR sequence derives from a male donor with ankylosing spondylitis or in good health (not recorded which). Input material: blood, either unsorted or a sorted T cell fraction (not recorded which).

CDR3 region: CAISESTGSYGYTF. The CDR3 DNA follows: TGTGCCATCAGTGAGTCAACAGGGAGCTATGGCTACACCTTC. The V call is TRBV10-3, the J call TRBJ1-2, with a possible D match to TRBD1 (6 bases). From germline, CDR1 is ENHRY and CDR2 SYGVKD. Trimming took 0 bases from V and 4 from J, leaving 9 bases between them. The CDR3 is 14 amino acids.